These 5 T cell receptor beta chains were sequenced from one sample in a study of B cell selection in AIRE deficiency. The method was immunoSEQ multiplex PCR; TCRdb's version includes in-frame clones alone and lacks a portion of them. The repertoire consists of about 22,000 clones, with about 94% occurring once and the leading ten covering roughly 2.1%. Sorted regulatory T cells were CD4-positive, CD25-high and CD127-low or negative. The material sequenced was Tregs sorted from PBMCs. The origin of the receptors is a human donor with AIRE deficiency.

For the CDR3, the DNA is TGTGCCAGCAGCCCTTTAGGGACAGGGGTATCAGATACGCAGTATTTT. Translated: CASSPLGTGVSDTQYF. This chain joins TRBV14 and TRBJ2-3, with 10 bases aligning to TRBD1. CDR1 is SGHDN, CDR2 FVKESK, per germline. V lost 4 bases and J lost 4; bases outside the gene matches: 8. The CDR3 consists of 16 residues. Combining the CDR3 with reference TRBV14 and TRBJ2-3 gives the whole variable domain EAGVTQFPSHSVIEKGQTVTLRCDPISGHDNLYWYRRVMGKEIKFLLHFVKESKQDESGMPNNRFLAERTGGTYSTLKVQPAELEDSGVYFCASSPLGTGVSDTQYFGPGTRLTVL.

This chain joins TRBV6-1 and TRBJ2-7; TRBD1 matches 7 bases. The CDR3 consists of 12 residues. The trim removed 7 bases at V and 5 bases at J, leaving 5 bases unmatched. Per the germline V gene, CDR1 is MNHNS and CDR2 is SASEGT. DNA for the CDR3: TGTGCCAGCAATGACAGGGTCCACGAGCAGTACTTC. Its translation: CASNDRVHEQYF.

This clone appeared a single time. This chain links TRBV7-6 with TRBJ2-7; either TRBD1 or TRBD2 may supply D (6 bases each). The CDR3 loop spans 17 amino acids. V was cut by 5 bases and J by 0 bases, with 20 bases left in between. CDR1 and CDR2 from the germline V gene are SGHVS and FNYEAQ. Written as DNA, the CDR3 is TGTGCCAGCAGCACGAGCGAGACCTGGGGGGCCTCCTACGAGCAGTACTTC. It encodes CASSTSETWGASYEQYF. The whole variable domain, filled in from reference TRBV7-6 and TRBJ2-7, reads GAGVSQSPRYKVTKRGQDVALRCDPISGHVSLYWYRQALGQGPEFLTYFNYEAQQDKSGLPNDRFSAERPEGSISTLTIQRTEQRDSAMYRCASSTSETWGASYEQYFGPGTRLTVT.

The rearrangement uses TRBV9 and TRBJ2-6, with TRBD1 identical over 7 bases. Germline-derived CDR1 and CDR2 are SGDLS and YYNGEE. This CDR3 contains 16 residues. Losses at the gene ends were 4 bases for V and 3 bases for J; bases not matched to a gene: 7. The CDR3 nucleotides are TGTGCCAGCAGCATCGAGGGGGCGAGTGGGGCCAACGTCCTGACTTTC. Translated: CASSIEGASGANVLTF.

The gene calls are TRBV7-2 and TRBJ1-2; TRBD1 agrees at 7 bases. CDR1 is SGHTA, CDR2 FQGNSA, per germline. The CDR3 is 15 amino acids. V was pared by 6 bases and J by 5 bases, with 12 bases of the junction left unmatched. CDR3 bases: TGTGCCAGCAGTTTGACCGGACAGGCTTTTTATGGCTACACCTTC. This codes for CASSLTGQAFYGYTF.